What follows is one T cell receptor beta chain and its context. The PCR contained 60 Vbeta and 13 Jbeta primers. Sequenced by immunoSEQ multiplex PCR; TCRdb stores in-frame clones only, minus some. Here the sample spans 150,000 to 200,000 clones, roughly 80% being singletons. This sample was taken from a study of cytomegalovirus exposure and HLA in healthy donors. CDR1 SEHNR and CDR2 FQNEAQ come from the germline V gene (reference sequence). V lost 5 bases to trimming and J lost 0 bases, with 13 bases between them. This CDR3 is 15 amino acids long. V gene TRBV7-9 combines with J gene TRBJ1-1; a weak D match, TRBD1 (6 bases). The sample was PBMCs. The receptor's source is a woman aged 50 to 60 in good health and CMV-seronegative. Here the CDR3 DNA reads TGTGCCAGCAGCCAAAGGGGGGGGATGAACACTGAAGCTTTCTTT. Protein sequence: CASSQRGGMNTEAFF. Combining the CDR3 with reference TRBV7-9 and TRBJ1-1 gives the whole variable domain DTGVSQNPRHKITKRGQNVTFRCDPISEHNRLYWYRQTLGQGPEFLTYFQNEAQLEKSRLLSDRFSAERPKGSFSTLEIQRTEQGDSAMYLCASSQRGGMNTEAFFGQGTRLTVV.